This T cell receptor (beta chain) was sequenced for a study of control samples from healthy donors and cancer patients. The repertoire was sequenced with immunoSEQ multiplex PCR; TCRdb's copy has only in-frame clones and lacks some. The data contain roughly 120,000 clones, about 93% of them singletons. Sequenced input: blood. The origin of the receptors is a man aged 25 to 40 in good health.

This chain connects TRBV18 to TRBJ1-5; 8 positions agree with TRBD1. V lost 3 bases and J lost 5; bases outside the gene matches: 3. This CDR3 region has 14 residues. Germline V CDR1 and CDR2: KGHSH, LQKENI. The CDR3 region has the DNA TGTGCCAGCTCACCTGGACAGGGTTATCAGCCCCAGCATTTT. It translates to CASSPGQGYQPQHF. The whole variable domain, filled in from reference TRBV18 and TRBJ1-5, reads NAGVMQNPRHLVRRRGQEARLRCSPMKGHSHVYWYRQLPEEGLKFMVYLQKENIIDESGMPKERFSAEFPKEGPSILRIQQVVRGDSAAYFCASSPGQGYQPQHFGDGTRLSIL.